Listed below are T cell receptor beta chains from one sample, sequenced in a study of T cell changes during pregnancy in multiple sclerosis. Measured with immunoSEQ multiplex PCR; TCRdb has only the in-frame clones, and not every one. The sample lists fewer than 95,000 clones, about 93% occurring once. The sequencing used peripheral blood, collected in the first trimester of pregnancy. Receptors were obtained from a female donor with multiple sclerosis, enrolled in a pregnancy study. The CDR3 runs from the conserved cysteine through the conserved F or W. The order of the fields is CDR3 protein, CDR3 DNA, clone size, V gene, D gene, J gene. D genes are given only for firm matches. Clone size, where shown, is once, few, many, or a class for clones that have expanded.

CASSLMGAGGYNEQFF | TGTGCCAGCAGTTTAATGGGAGCCGGCGGCTACAATGAGCAGTTCTTC | - | TRBV27 | - | TRBJ2-1
CAWSSGEETQYF | TGTGCCTGGAGTTCAGGGGAAGAGACCCAGTACTTC | - | TRBV30 | - | TRBJ2-5
CASSPRLAVSTDTQYF | TGTGCCAGCAGCCCTAGACTAGCGGTTAGCACAGATACGCAGTATTTT | - | TRBV7-9 | TRBD2 | TRBJ2-3
CASSEDAGRWETQYF | TGCGCCAGCAGTGAGGATGCAGGGCGGTGGGAGACCCAGTACTTC | once | TRBV10-2 | - | TRBJ2-5
CATSRRLSSYNEQFF | TGTGCCACCAGCAGGAGACTTAGCTCCTACAATGAGCAGTTCTTC | - | TRBV15 | - | TRBJ2-1
CASSLTIGTGNYGYTF | TGTGCCAGCAGCTTAACAATAGGGACAGGGAACTATGGCTACACCTTC | - | TRBV5-5 | TRBD1 | TRBJ1-2
CASSFPSGGPYEQYF | TGTGCCAGCAGCTTTCCTAGCGGGGGCCCCTACGAGCAGTACTTC | - | TRBV7-9 | TRBD2 | TRBJ2-7
CASSFLRENTGELFF | TGTGCCAGCAGTTTCTTGCGGGAGAACACCGGGGAGCTGTTTTTT | once | TRBV27 | - | TRBJ2-2
CASSLLAGNTGELFF | TGCGCCAGCAGCTTACTGGCGGGGAACACCGGGGAGCTGTTTTTT | - | TRBV5-1 | - | TRBJ2-2
CASSAGGRVGEKLFF | TGTGCCAGCAGTGCGGGTGGGAGGGTGGGTGAAAAACTGTTTTTT | - | TRBV6-1 | - | TRBJ1-4
CASSPSGLLYGYTF | TGCGCCAGCAGCCCATCGGGACTCCTCTATGGCTACACCTTC | - | TRBV5-1 | - | TRBJ1-2
CASSLGTLSNQPQHF | TGTGCCAGCAGCTTAGGGACACTTAGCAATCAGCCCCAGCATTTT | - | TRBV5-6 | - | TRBJ1-5
CASSQTILIDRGGNTEAFF | TGCGCCAGCAGTCAAACCATACTAATCGACAGGGGAGGGAACACTGAAGCTTTCTTT | once | TRBV23-1 | TRBD1 | TRBJ1-1
CASSSRVFGTDTQYF | TGTGCCAGCAGCTCCAGGGTATTCGGCACAGATACGCAGTATTTT | once | TRBV7-9 | - | TRBJ2-3
CASSVDRGGRETQYF | TGTGCCAGCAGCGTAGACCGGGGGGGCCGGGAGACCCAGTACTTC | - | TRBV9 | TRBD2 | TRBJ2-5
CASNPNGDTQYF | TGTGCCTCCAACCCCAACGGAGATACGCAGTATTTT | - | TRBV19 | - | TRBJ2-3
CASSLGGTSSEQYF | TGTGCCAGCAGCTTAGGAGGGACTAGCAGCGAGCAGTACTTC | - | TRBV11-2 | TRBD2 | TRBJ2-7
CASSLVFNEQFF | TGTGCCAGCAGCTTGGTCTTCAATGAGCAGTTCTTC | - | TRBV5-4 | - | TRBJ2-1
CASRPGQGEFSPLHF | TGTGCCAGCAGGCCGGGACAGGGGGAATTCTCACCCCTCCACTTT | - | TRBV6-5 | TRBD1 | TRBJ1-6
CASSAGQGGGYGYTF | TGTGCCAGCAGCGCCGGACAGGGAGGAGGCTATGGCTACACCTTC | once | TRBV7-9 | TRBD1 | TRBJ1-2
CASSIAPGLNTEAFF | TGTGCCAGTAGTATAGCGCCCGGGTTGAACACTGAAGCTTTCTTT | - | TRBV19 | - | TRBJ1-1
CASSIGLSTGELFF | TGTGCCAGCAGCATAGGGCTATCCACCGGGGAGCTGTTTTTT | - | TRBV13 | - | TRBJ2-2
CASSPRTGGGRNTIYF | TGTGCCAGCAGCCCGCGGACAGGAGGTGGGAGAAACACCATATATTTT | once | TRBV11-2 | TRBD1 | TRBJ1-3
CASSLAVGAHEQYF | TGTGCCAGCAGCTTAGCGGTAGGGGCACACGAGCAGTACTTC | - | TRBV7-6 | - | TRBJ2-7
CAWSFAAGLYNSPLHF | TGTGCCTGGAGTTTTGCAGCGGGACTATATAATTCACCCCTCCACTTT | once | TRBV30 | - | TRBJ1-6
CATSRSSTIQPQHF | TGTGCCACCAGCAGATCTTCGACAATCCAGCCCCAGCATTTT | - | TRBV15 | - | TRBJ1-5
CATSRGSPEAFF | TGTGCCACCAGCAGAGGAAGCCCTGAAGCTTTCTTT | - | TRBV15 | - | TRBJ1-1
CASSFSQADTQYF | TGCGCCAGCAGCTTCAGTCAGGCAGATACGCAGTATTTT | - | TRBV5-1 | - | TRBJ2-3
CASIQGDTGELFF | TGTGCCAGCATTCAGGGGGACACCGGGGAGCTGTTTTTT | - | TRBV2 | TRBD1 | TRBJ2-2
CASRPSGLAAYEQYF | TGTGCCAGCAGGCCCTCGGGACTAGCAGCGTACGAGCAGTACTTC | - | TRBV7-2 | TRBD2 | TRBJ2-7
CAWSGTGTGELFF | TGTGCCTGGAGTGGTACAGGGACCGGGGAGCTGTTTTTT | - | TRBV30 | - | TRBJ2-2
CASRGLAVVDEQFF | TGTGCCAGCAGGGGACTAGCAGTCGTCGATGAGCAGTTCTTC | - | TRBV6-5 | TRBD2 | TRBJ2-1
CASSLDGYSYEQYF | TGCGCCAGCAGTTTGGACGGTTACTCCTACGAGCAGTACTTC | - | TRBV5-1 | - | TRBJ2-7
CASTSSGQAHNYGYTF | TGTGCCAGCACCAGTAGCGGACAGGCGCATAACTATGGCTACACCTTC | - | TRBV9 | TRBD1 | TRBJ1-2
CASSEMVSRGEQYF | TGTGCCAGCAGTGAAATGGTTAGCAGGGGCGAGCAGTACTTC | few | TRBV6-1 | - | TRBJ2-7
CASSEAPEHTNSPLHF | TGTGCCAGCAGTGAAGCGCCCGAACACACAAATTCACCCCTCCACTTT | - | TRBV6-1 | - | TRBJ1-6
CASRYTEAFF | TGTGCCAGCAGGTATACTGAAGCTTTCTTT | once | TRBV2 | - | TRBJ1-1
CASSELAGGQETQYF | TGTGCCAGCAGTGAACTAGCGGGGGGGCAAGAGACCCAGTACTTC | many | TRBV6-1 | TRBD2 | TRBJ2-5
CASSLAYAGGETQYF | TGTGCCAGCAGCTTAGCGTACGCGGGGGGAGAGACCCAGTACTTC | - | TRBV7-6 | TRBD2 | TRBJ2-5
CASSLGRSEQYF | TGTGCCAGCAGCTTAGGTCGGTCCGAGCAGTACTTC | - | TRBV7-9 | - | TRBJ2-7
CATSRDSINNEQFF | TGTGCCACCAGCAGAGATAGCATTAACAATGAGCAGTTCTTC | - | TRBV15 | - | TRBJ2-1
CASSEGDREWADTQYF | TGTGCCAGCAGTGAGGGGGACAGGGAATGGGCAGATACGCAGTATTTT | - | TRBV6-4 | TRBD1 | TRBJ2-3
CASSMRGYDGDTIYF | TGTGCCAGTAGTATGCGAGGGTACGATGGAGACACCATATATTTT | - | TRBV19 | - | TRBJ1-3
CASRASNTGELFF | TGTGCCAGCAGGGCCTCGAACACCGGGGAGCTGTTTTTT | - | TRBV6-4 | - | TRBJ2-2
CASSYSVGGGNTIYF | TGTGCCAGCAGTTACTCGGTCGGGGGTGGAAACACCATATATTTT | - | TRBV6-5 | - | TRBJ1-3
CAISEAPGQTKEGYGYTF | TGTGCCATCAGTGAGGCACCGGGACAGACTAAGGAAGGCTATGGCTACACCTTC | - | TRBV10-3 | TRBD1 | TRBJ1-2
CATKDSLGYTF | TGCGCCACTAAAGACAGCCTAGGCTACACCTTC | once | TRBV5-1 | - | TRBJ1-2
CASSLVTSGVSTAETQYF | TGCGCCAGCAGCTTGGTGACTAGCGGGGTTAGTACGGCGGAGACCCAGTACTTC | - | TRBV5-1 | TRBD2 | TRBJ2-5
CASSQGPRDRPILPLHF | TGTGCCAGCAGCCAAGGCCCCAGGGACAGGCCCATTTTACCCCTCCACTTT | - | TRBV4-2 | TRBD1 | TRBJ1-6
CASSVGTEVYGYTF | TGTGCCAGCAGCGTAGGGACAGAGGTTTATGGCTACACCTTC | - | TRBV9 | - | TRBJ1-2
CASSLDPGRDSPLHF | TGTGCCAGCAGCTTGGATCCGGGGAGGGATTCACCCCTCCACTTT | - | TRBV5-5 | - | TRBJ1-6
CASSQDQGAYGYTF | TGTGCCAGCAGCCAAGACCAGGGGGCATATGGCTACACCTTC | - | TRBV14 | TRBD1 | TRBJ1-2
CAIRGGVSYNEQFF | TGTGCCATCAGGGGGGGGGTTTCCTACAATGAGCAGTTCTTC | - | TRBV10-3 | TRBD2 | TRBJ2-1
CATSRDDGQNEQFF | TGTGCCACCAGCAGAGATGACGGACAGAATGAGCAGTTCTTC | - | TRBV15 | - | TRBJ2-1
CASSLLTGGGETQYF | TGCGCCAGCAGCTTGTTAACAGGGGGAGGGGAGACCCAGTACTTC | - | TRBV5-1 | - | TRBJ2-5